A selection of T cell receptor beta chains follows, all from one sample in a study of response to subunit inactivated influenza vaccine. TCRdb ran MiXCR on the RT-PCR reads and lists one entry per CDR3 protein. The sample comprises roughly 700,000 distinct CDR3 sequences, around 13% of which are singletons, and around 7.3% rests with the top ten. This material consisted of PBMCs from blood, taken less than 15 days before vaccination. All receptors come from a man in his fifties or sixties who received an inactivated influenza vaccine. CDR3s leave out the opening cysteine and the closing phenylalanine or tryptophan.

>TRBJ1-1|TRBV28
ASTYPRGQGRYTEAF
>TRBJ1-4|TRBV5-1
ASSLRGEKLF
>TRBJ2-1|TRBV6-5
ASSYSPSSYNEQF
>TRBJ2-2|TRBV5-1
ASSLRQNTGELF
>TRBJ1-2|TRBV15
ATSREALSAGYGYT
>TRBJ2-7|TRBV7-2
ASSLGASSYEQY
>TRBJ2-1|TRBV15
ATRSKDSHVYNEQF
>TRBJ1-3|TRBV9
ASSIGTGGGGNTIY
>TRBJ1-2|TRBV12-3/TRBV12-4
ASSLTQDYGYT
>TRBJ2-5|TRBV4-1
ASTPSPVGETQY
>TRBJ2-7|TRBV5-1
ASSPLVAGFVYEQY
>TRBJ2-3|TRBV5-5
ASSLAGFADTQY
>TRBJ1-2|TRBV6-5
ASSYGEGPNYGYT
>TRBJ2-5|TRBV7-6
ASSPAGVGETQY
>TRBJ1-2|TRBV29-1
SVEAENDYGYT
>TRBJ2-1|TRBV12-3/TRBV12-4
ASSSGLAGPRGWEQF
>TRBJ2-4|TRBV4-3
ASSQDRLAKNIQY
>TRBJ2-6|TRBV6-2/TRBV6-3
ASSYGGAPLLLT
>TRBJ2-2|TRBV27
ASSLYTSGRALGTGELF
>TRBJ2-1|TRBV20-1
SARDPLGGKNEQF
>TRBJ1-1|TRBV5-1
ASSQGQRTEAF
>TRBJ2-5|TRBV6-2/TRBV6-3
ASSYNGLAQY
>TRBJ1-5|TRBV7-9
ASSLQGQSNQPQH
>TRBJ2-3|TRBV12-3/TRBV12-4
ASSPASDTQY
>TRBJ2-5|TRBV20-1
SAEGLQGETQY
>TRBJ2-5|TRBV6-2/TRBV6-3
ASSFAGLRWTQY
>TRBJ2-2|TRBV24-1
ATSVSGLPGELF
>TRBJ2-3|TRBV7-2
ASSLLGATDTQY
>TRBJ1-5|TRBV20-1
SAGVRAGYQPQH
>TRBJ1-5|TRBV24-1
ATSFGDQPQH
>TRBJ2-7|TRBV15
ATSRERGDSYEQY
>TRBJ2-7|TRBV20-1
SARALGTVKPYEQY
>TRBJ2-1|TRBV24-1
ATSDWSGGYNEQF
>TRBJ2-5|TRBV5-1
ASSAGTAGETQY
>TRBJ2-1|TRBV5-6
ASSLVLAWDEQF
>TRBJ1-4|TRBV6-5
ASSYSTGNRNEKLF
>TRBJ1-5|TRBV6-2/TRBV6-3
ASSLPNSYYSNQPQH
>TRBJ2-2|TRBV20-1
SASSGAGELF
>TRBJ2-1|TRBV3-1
ASSPLTSGGNEQF